This T cell receptor beta chain was found in a study of blood T cell repertoires in COVID-19. The CDR3 spans 15 residues. V trimming: 1 base; J trimming: 16 bases; junction bases outside the gene matches: 16. Germline lookup yields CDR1 SEHNR and CDR2 FQNEAQ (reference sequence). The protocol was immunoSEQ multiplex PCR, while the TCRdb copy is restricted to in-frame clones and leaves out a portion. The sample includes 94,000 or so clones, 88% of them seen just once. The sequence came from a woman aged 70-85 years with acute or convalescent COVID-19. This sequence joins TRBV7-9 and TRBJ2-1; 7 bases agree with TRBD2. What was sequenced was peripheral blood. CDR3 nucleotide sequence: TGTGCCAGCAGCTTAGTGGGGACTACCGATTGGAAGTCTTTCTTC. It translates to CASSLVGTTDWKSFF.